The rows below give T cell receptor beta chains drawn from one sample of a study of response to subunit inactivated influenza vaccine. TCRdb fed the RT-PCR reads into MiXCR, producing one record per CDR3 protein. The table has 700,000 to 800,000 distinct CDR3 sequences, roughly 20% seen once. The sample was PBMCs from blood, taken roughly 5 days after vaccination. These receptors all stem from a man in his fifties or sixties who received an inactivated influenza vaccine. Each CDR3 is given with its conserved first and last residue. Fields, in order: D gene, V gene, J gene, clone size, CDR3 DNA, CDR3 protein. D genes are given only for firm matches. Not all rows give a size; the values are once, few, many and, for expanded clones, a class.

D gene: TRBD2; V gene: TRBV7-9; J gene: TRBJ2-1; clone size: few; CDR3 DNA: TGTGCCAGCAGCCTTCTAGCGGGGGTAGGTGAGCAGTTCTTC; CDR3 protein: CASSLLAGVGEQFF
D gene: TRBD2; V gene: TRBV20-1; J gene: TRBJ2-2; clone size: few; CDR3 DNA: TGCAGTGCTAGGCCACCAGCGGGGGGCTCGTATGGTGGGGAGCTGTTTTTT; CDR3 protein: CSARPPAGGSYGGELFF
D gene: TRBD2; V gene: TRBV11-2; J gene: TRBJ2-4; clone size: NA; CDR3 DNA: TGTGCCACCCGTGGAGTTTCGGGGGGGGTAGGAAACATTCAGTACTTC; CDR3 protein: CATRGVSGGVGNIQYF
D gene: TRBD1; V gene: TRBV24-1; J gene: TRBJ2-3; clone size: NA; CDR3 DNA: TGTGCCACCAGTGATTGGACAGGGACAGATACGCAGTATTTT; CDR3 protein: CATSDWTGTDTQYF
D gene: NA; V gene: TRBV12-3/TRBV12-4; J gene: TRBJ1-5; clone size: NA; CDR3 DNA: TGTGCCAGCCCGAGTAGCCTCAGCGAGGGCCCCCGGAACAATCAGCCCCAGCATTTT; CDR3 protein: CASPSSLSEGPRNNQPQHF
D gene: NA; V gene: TRBV5-1; J gene: TRBJ2-5; clone size: NA; CDR3 DNA: TGCGCCAGCAGCTTGCAGACAGTGAGCGAGACCCAGTACTTC; CDR3 protein: CASSLQTVSETQYF
D gene: TRBD1; V gene: TRBV5-1; J gene: TRBJ1-4; clone size: NA; CDR3 DNA: TGCGCCAGCAGCCAAGGGACAGGGAACTATAATGAAAAACTGTTTTTT; CDR3 protein: CASSQGTGNYNEKLFF
D gene: NA; V gene: TRBV6-2/TRBV6-3; J gene: TRBJ2-3; clone size: few; CDR3 DNA: TGTGCCAGCAGTTACTCGCGTAATACGCAGTATTTT; CDR3 protein: CASSYSRNTQYF
D gene: TRBD2; V gene: TRBV15; J gene: TRBJ2-3; clone size: few; CDR3 DNA: TGTGCCACCACCAGCGGGACGACAGATACGCAGTATTTT; CDR3 protein: CATTSGTTDTQYF
D gene: TRBD2; V gene: TRBV2; J gene: TRBJ2-5; clone size: NA; CDR3 DNA: TGTGCCAGCAGTGAAGGGACTAGCGGGAGAAAAGAGACCCAGTACTTC; CDR3 protein: CASSEGTSGRKETQYF
D gene: NA; V gene: TRBV4-3; J gene: TRBJ1-1; clone size: many; CDR3 DNA: TGCGCCAGCAGCCAAGAGGGGGGGCACACTGAAGCTTTCTTT; CDR3 protein: CASSQEGGHTEAFF
D gene: TRBD1; V gene: TRBV20-1; J gene: TRBJ1-5; clone size: NA; CDR3 DNA: TGCAGTGCTAGGGACAGGGGGTTTCGTAATCAGCCCCAGCATTTT; CDR3 protein: CSARDRGFRNQPQHF
D gene: TRBD1; V gene: TRBV20-1; J gene: TRBJ2-7; clone size: many; CDR3 DNA: TGCAGTGCTACGGACCGGGACAGACTATACGAGCAGTACTTC; CDR3 protein: CSATDRDRLYEQYF
D gene: TRBD1; V gene: TRBV5-1; J gene: TRBJ2-2; clone size: NA; CDR3 DNA: TGCGCCAGCAGCACCGGGACAGGGGGCTCCGGGGAGCTGTTTTTT; CDR3 protein: CASSTGTGGSGELFF
D gene: NA; V gene: TRBV25-1; J gene: TRBJ1-6; clone size: few; CDR3 DNA: TGTGCCAGCGGAGCCCTGGCCCTCCACTTT; CDR3 protein: CASGALALHF
D gene: NA; V gene: TRBV20-1; J gene: TRBJ2-5; clone size: few; CDR3 DNA: TGCAGTGCCAAAAGGGGCGGGCGACAAGAGACCCAGTACTTC; CDR3 protein: CSAKRGGRQETQYF
D gene: TRBD2; V gene: TRBV5-5; J gene: TRBJ2-1; clone size: many; CDR3 DNA: TGTGCCAGCAGCTTGGTAGCGGGAGGGTACGGTGAGCAGTTCTTC; CDR3 protein: CASSLVAGGYGEQFF
D gene: NA; V gene: TRBV19; J gene: TRBJ2-2; clone size: NA; CDR3 DNA: TGTGCCAGTAGTACCCTCAGAGACACCGGGGAGCTGTTTTTT; CDR3 protein: CASSTLRDTGELFF
D gene: NA; V gene: TRBV6-5; J gene: TRBJ2-3; clone size: NA; CDR3 DNA: TGTGCCAGCAGTTTCTACCGGGACGGGGATACGCAGTATTTT; CDR3 protein: CASSFYRDGDTQYF
D gene: TRBD2; V gene: TRBV20-1; J gene: TRBJ2-5; clone size: NA; CDR3 DNA: TGCAGTGCTAGAGATTTCGCGGGGGGGATGGAGACCCAGTACTTC; CDR3 protein: CSARDFAGGMETQYF
D gene: NA; V gene: TRBV7-8; J gene: TRBJ2-1; clone size: few; CDR3 DNA: TGTGCCAGCACCGGGCCCCTCTACAATGAGCAGTTCTTC; CDR3 protein: CASTGPLYNEQFF
D gene: NA; V gene: TRBV28; J gene: TRBJ2-1; clone size: few; CDR3 DNA: TGTGCCAGCAGTTTATTTCGGATGGCAGGCTACAATGAGCAGTTCTTC; CDR3 protein: CASSLFRMAGYNEQFF
D gene: TRBD1; V gene: TRBV6-1; J gene: TRBJ1-6; clone size: few; CDR3 DNA: TGTGCCAGCAGTGACTTACAGGGGCTTAATTCACCCCTCCACTTT; CDR3 protein: CASSDLQGLNSPLHF
D gene: TRBD2; V gene: TRBV10-3; J gene: TRBJ2-7; clone size: few; CDR3 DNA: TGTGCCATCAGTGAACGACTAGCAAGTGAGCAGTACTTC; CDR3 protein: CAISERLASEQYF
D gene: NA; V gene: TRBV28; J gene: TRBJ1-1; clone size: few; CDR3 DNA: TGTGCCAGCAGTTCCAAAATTGGGTCTAGGGGAGCTTTCTTT; CDR3 protein: CASSSKIGSRGAFF
D gene: TRBD1; V gene: TRBV5-1; J gene: TRBJ2-2; clone size: NA; CDR3 DNA: TGCGCCAGCAGCTCCGGGACAGGGGCTAACGGGGAGCTGTTTTTT; CDR3 protein: CASSSGTGANGELFF
D gene: TRBD2; V gene: TRBV5-6; J gene: TRBJ2-1; clone size: NA; CDR3 DNA: TGTGCCAGCAGCTTGGGGACTAGCGGCGACAATGAGCAGTTCTTC; CDR3 protein: CASSLGTSGDNEQFF
D gene: NA; V gene: TRBV12-3/TRBV12-4; J gene: TRBJ1-1; clone size: few; CDR3 DNA: TGTGCCAGCAGTTTTAGCGGAAGAAACACTGAAGCTTTCTTT; CDR3 protein: CASSFSGRNTEAFF
D gene: NA; V gene: TRBV20-1; J gene: TRBJ2-1; clone size: few; CDR3 DNA: TGCAGTGCTAGAGTTTTAGATGAGCAGTTCTTC; CDR3 protein: CSARVLDEQFF
D gene: NA; V gene: TRBV6-6; J gene: TRBJ2-7; clone size: NA; CDR3 DNA: TGTGCCAGCAGTTACATTACTTACGAGCAGTACTTC; CDR3 protein: CASSYITYEQYF
D gene: NA; V gene: TRBV20-1; J gene: TRBJ1-1; clone size: NA; CDR3 DNA: TGCAGTGCTAGCACGCCACGGACAGTGAACACTGAAGCTTTCTTT; CDR3 protein: CSASTPRTVNTEAFF
D gene: NA; V gene: TRBV7-2; J gene: TRBJ2-7; clone size: NA; CDR3 DNA: TGTGCCAGCAGCTTAGCAGCTGGACAGACCTTCAACTACGAGCAGTACTTC; CDR3 protein: CASSLAAGQTFNYEQYF
D gene: NA; V gene: TRBV6-2/TRBV6-3; J gene: TRBJ2-1; clone size: NA; CDR3 DNA: TGTGCCAGCAGTCACCCCTGGGCGGGACTTGGAAATGAGCAGTTCTTC; CDR3 protein: CASSHPWAGLGNEQFF
D gene: TRBD1; V gene: TRBV4-1; J gene: TRBJ1-5; clone size: NA; CDR3 DNA: TGCGCCAGCAGCCACCCACAGGGGTCGGGTGGCAATCAGCCCCAGCATTTT; CDR3 protein: CASSHPQGSGGNQPQHF
D gene: TRBD1; V gene: TRBV7-8; J gene: TRBJ1-2; clone size: NA; CDR3 DNA: TGTGCCAGCAGCTTCCTCAGGGGGCGGTTGGGGGATGGCTACACCTTC; CDR3 protein: CASSFLRGRLGDGYTF
D gene: NA; V gene: TRBV29-1; J gene: TRBJ2-2; clone size: NA; CDR3 DNA: TGCAGCGCGGAACGGGACACCGGGGAGCTGTTTTTT; CDR3 protein: CSAERDTGELFF
D gene: NA; V gene: TRBV20-1; J gene: TRBJ2-1; clone size: many; CDR3 DNA: TGCAGTGCTAGACCCCAGTTTCTGGGTCTGGGCTCCTACAATGAGCAGTTCTTC; CDR3 protein: CSARPQFLGLGSYNEQFF
D gene: NA; V gene: TRBV7-3; J gene: TRBJ2-6; clone size: NA; CDR3 DNA: TGTGCCAGCGCCCCTCTCTCTGGGGCCAACGTCCTGACTTTC; CDR3 protein: CASAPLSGANVLTF
D gene: TRBD1; V gene: TRBV5-1; J gene: TRBJ2-4; clone size: few; CDR3 DNA: TGCGCCAGCAGCTTGGGGACAGGGCTAGCCAAAAACATTCAGTACTTC; CDR3 protein: CASSLGTGLAKNIQYF
D gene: TRBD1; V gene: TRBV6-2/TRBV6-3; J gene: TRBJ2-7; clone size: NA; CDR3 DNA: TGTGCCAGCAGCGACAGGGGCGAGCAGTACTTC; CDR3 protein: CASSDRGEQYF
D gene: NA; V gene: TRBV27; J gene: TRBJ2-1; clone size: NA; CDR3 DNA: TGTGCCAGCAGTCCTCGGGACAACTACAATGAGCAGTTCTTC; CDR3 protein: CASSPRDNYNEQFF
D gene: TRBD2; V gene: TRBV27; J gene: TRBJ2-3; clone size: once; CDR3 DNA: TGTGCCAGCAGTATCCTCGGGACTAGCGGGGCGGTTACGCAGTATTTT; CDR3 protein: CASSILGTSGAVTQYF
D gene: TRBD1; V gene: TRBV12-3/TRBV12-4; J gene: TRBJ2-7; clone size: many; CDR3 DNA: TGTGCCAGCAGTTTGTACAGGGGATCCTACGAGCAGTACTTC; CDR3 protein: CASSLYRGSYEQYF
D gene: TRBD1; V gene: TRBV7-2; J gene: TRBJ2-5; clone size: NA; CDR3 DNA: TGTGCCAGCAGCTCTAGGACAGGGCTAGAGACCCAGTACTTC; CDR3 protein: CASSSRTGLETQYF
D gene: NA; V gene: TRBV4-1; J gene: TRBJ2-5; clone size: few; CDR3 DNA: TGCGCCAGCAGCCAAGAACAACTAGGGACCCAGTACTTC; CDR3 protein: CASSQEQLGTQYF
D gene: NA; V gene: TRBV12-3/TRBV12-4; J gene: TRBJ2-7; clone size: NA; CDR3 DNA: TGTGCCAGCAGCCCCAAAAGCGGGCGCGAGCAGTACTTC; CDR3 protein: CASSPKSGREQYF
D gene: TRBD2; V gene: TRBV12-3/TRBV12-4; J gene: TRBJ2-3; clone size: many; CDR3 DNA: TGTGCCAGCAGAACTAGCGGCACAGATACGCAGTATTTT; CDR3 protein: CASRTSGTDTQYF
D gene: TRBD1; V gene: TRBV2; J gene: TRBJ1-2; clone size: many; CDR3 DNA: TGTGCCAGCAAGCCGGACAGGGAGGTCGGCGGCTACACCTTC; CDR3 protein: CASKPDREVGGYTF
D gene: NA; V gene: TRBV20-1; J gene: TRBJ2-7; clone size: NA; CDR3 DNA: TGCAGTGCTCCTTTCAGGGCGGATCTGACATACGAGCAGTACTTC; CDR3 protein: CSAPFRADLTYEQYF
D gene: NA; V gene: TRBV2; J gene: TRBJ2-3; clone size: NA; CDR3 DNA: TGTGCCAGCAGTGATCTAATAGTGGATACGCAGTATTTT; CDR3 protein: CASSDLIVDTQYF